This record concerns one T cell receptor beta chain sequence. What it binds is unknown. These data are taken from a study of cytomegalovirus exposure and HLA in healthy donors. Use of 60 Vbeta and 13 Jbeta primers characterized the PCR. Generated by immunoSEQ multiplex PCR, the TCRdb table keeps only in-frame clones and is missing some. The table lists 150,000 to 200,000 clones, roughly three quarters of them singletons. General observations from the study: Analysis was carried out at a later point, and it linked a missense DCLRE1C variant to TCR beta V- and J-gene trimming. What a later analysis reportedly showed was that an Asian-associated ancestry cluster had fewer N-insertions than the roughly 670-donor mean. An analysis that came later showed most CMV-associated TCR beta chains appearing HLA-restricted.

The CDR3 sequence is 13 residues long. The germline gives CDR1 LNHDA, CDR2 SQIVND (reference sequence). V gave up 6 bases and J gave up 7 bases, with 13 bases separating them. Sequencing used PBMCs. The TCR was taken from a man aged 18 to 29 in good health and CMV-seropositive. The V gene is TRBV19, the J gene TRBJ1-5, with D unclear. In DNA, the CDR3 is TGTGCCAGTAGCCCCGGGAGCCGGCAGCCCCAGCATTTT. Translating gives CASSPGSRQPQHF.